This T cell receptor (beta chain) was profiled in a study of blood T cell repertoires in COVID-19 (dated by TCRdb to 2018 to 2020). Notes on the research overall: Samples from collaborators originated in the United States, Italy and Spain and spanned both the acute and convalescent phases of COVID-19. The prospective study material was composed of cDNA or gDNA derived from T cells, B-cell-depleted T cells, or PBMCs. The dataset comprised deeply sampled blood TCRbeta repertoires from subjects exposed to, actively infected with, or recovered from COVID-19. The repertoires were released in a freely available public database intended as a resource for research on the immune response to SARS-CoV-2. Samples came from the ongoing ImmuneRACE study (first 160 participants) plus 1,254 subjects from 6 global collaborators. Sample metadata almost always included a de-identified subject ID, COVID-19 status, age in years and sex. HLA class I and class II types, where available, came from metadata supplied by the sample provider rather than from assay-based typing.

General findings and caveats noted by the study authors: The quantity of clinical and demographic metadata differed by source and by participant and was supplied without curation.

With regard to this clone: No cognate antigen has been identified for it. Base-call qualities are not available, and no considerably larger clone is one nucleotide away.

TCRbeta CDR3 regions were amplified from genomic DNA using the immunoSEQ Assay, a bias-controlled multiplex PCR. The authors' analysis ran thus. Within the assay, amplification of reference gene primers was used to estimate how many nucleated cells each sample contained. To quantify the absolute abundance of each unique TCRbeta CDR3 rearrangement, sequence reads were collapsed and filtered. For each sample, productive Simpson clonality was calculated by taking the square root of Simpson's diversity index across productive rearrangements. Imported from immuneACCESS, the table was reduced by TCRdb to in-frame sequences with V and J called. These copies leave out some clones; in studies compared against another copy, an unresolved V gene accounts for under half, and the cause of the remainder is not known. D and trimming were read from the DNA, whereas the V and J calls and clone size are those reported in that table. For this sample there are 200,000 to 250,000 clones; around nine tenths appear just once. The leading ten clones occupy approximately 7.2% of the sample.

Each collaborating institution followed its own protocols to collect whole blood in K2EDTA tubes. For TCRbeta analysis, collaborators shipped samples in one of three forms: frozen whole blood, isolated PBMCs, or DNA extracted from either of those sample types. The CDR3 has 16 amino acids, counting the end cysteine and phenylalanine. Only CDR3 DNA remains: 48 bases, in frame from the first base. The germline V gene (reference sequence) gives CDR1 as MNHEY and CDR2 as SMNVEV. Relative to germline, V is missing 4 bases and J is missing 4 bases, with 8 bases of the junction outside any gene match. In this chain, TRBV27 is recombined with TRBJ1-5; a stretch of 9 junction bases matches TRBD1. Material: peripheral blood. The sequence derives from a woman in her seventies with active or convalescent COVID-19. The CDR3 amino acid sequence is: CASSWGGTGNNQPQHF. The DNA sequence is as follows: TGTGCCAGCAGTTGGGGGGGGACAGGGAATAATCAGCCCCAGCATTTT.